This TCR beta chain was captured in a study of blood T cell repertoires in COVID-19. Study summary: The analysed material was cDNA or gDNA that came from T cells, B-cell-depleted T cells, or PBMCs.

Many counts were recorded for this clone. V dropped 5 bases and J dropped 2; count of bases not matched to a gene: 15. Looked up from germline, CDR1 is LGHNA and CDR2 is YNFKEQ. The CDR3 loop spans 19 amino acids. Original processing notes: How many nucleated cells were present was estimated from reference gene primer amplification. Sequencing was performed with immunoSEQ multiplex PCR; in TCRdb, only in-frame clones are kept and a portion is missing. V, J and clone size derive from that table, while D and trimming were established from the DNA sequence. This table holds about 200,000 clones, around 83% found once.

Input material: peripheral blood. The source is a woman aged 45-65 years with COVID-19, enrolled during active disease. The chain recombines TRBV4-2 with TRBJ2-3; 11 positions agree with TRBD2. CDR3: CASSKGEASGGLNTDTQYF. The CDR3 DNA sequence: TGTGCCAGCAGCAAAGGAGAGGCTAGCGGGGGGTTAAACACAGATACGCAGTATTTT.